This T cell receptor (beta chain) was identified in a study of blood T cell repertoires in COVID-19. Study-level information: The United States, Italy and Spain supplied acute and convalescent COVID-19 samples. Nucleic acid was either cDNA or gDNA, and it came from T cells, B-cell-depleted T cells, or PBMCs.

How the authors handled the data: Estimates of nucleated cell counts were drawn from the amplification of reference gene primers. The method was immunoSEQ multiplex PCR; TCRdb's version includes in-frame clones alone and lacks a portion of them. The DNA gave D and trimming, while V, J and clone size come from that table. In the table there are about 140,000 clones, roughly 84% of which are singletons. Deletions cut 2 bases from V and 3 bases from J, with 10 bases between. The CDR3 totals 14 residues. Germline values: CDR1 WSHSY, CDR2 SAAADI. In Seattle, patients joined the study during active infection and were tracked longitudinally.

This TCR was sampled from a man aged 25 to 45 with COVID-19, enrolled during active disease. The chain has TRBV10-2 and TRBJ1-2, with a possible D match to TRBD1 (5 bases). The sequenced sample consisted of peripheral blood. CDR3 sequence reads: CASSEIGGDYGYTF. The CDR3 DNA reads TGCGCCAGCAGTGAGATTGGGGGGGACTATGGCTACACCTTC.